Sequencing of this T cell receptor beta chain was carried out in a study of human T cells and chemical hapten exposure. On the study more broadly: Predominantly women, the patients had alopecia areata, totalis or universalis. Study results and limitations: Significantly more large CDR3 similarity clusters were formed by expanded TCRs than by controls.

Regarding time point: patch test 1, 2 weeks after DPC sensitization. Treatment reported: therapeutic diphenylcyclopropenone sensitization with weekly scalp DPC. Blood sampling preceded each patch test application. Patients had alopecia, were aged 18 to 70, and were not pregnant. This clonotype was observed a few times. What it binds is unknown. One entry per CDR3 protein, called by TCRdb with MiXCR from the RACE reads. This sample has about 74,000 distinct CDR3 sequences, with around 30% found just once. Sample: whole blood, taken in connection with sensitization to the hapten diphenylcyclopropenone (DPC). The clonotype originates from a man between 35 and 55 years old with alopecia areata. Some clones in this sample may be carry-over from other donors' samples.

The CDR3 reads CAISESNDYNEQFF. CDR3 nucleotide sequence: TGTGCCATCAGTGAGTCGAACGACTACAATGAGCAGTTCTTC. This chain uses TRBV10-3 with TRBJ2-1; D ambiguous. The CDR3 spans 14 residues. Germline CDR1 and CDR2: ENHRY and SYGVKD. The V end was cut by 0 bases, the J end by 3 bases, with 6 bases between.